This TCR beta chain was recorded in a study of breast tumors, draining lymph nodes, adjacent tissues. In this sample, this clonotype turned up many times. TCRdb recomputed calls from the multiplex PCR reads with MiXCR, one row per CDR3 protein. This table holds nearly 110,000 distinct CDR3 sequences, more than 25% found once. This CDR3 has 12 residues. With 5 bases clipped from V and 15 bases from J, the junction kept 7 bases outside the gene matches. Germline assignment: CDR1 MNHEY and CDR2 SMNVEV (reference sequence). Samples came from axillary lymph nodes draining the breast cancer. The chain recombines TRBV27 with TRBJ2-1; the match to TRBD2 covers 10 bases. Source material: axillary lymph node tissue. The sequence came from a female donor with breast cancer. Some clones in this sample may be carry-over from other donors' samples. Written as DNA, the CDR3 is TGTGCCAGCAGTCCTAGCGGGAGTCTCCGGTTCTTC. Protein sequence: CASSPSGSLRFF.